These 13 T cell receptor beta chains originate from one sample sequenced in a study of blood T cells in healthy people across ages. A second 7 to 11 cycle PCR used barcoded and J-beta primers. TCRdb passed the 5' RACE reads through MiXCR, listing each CDR3 protein once. The data contain 1,800,000 or so distinct CDR3 sequences, about two fifths of them singletons. The material sequenced was blood. The receptor source for this set is a human donor in good health.

This sequence joins TRBV3-1 and TRBJ1-2; maybe TRBD1 (5 bases). The length of the CDR3 is 16 residues. Germline-derived CDR1 and CDR2 are LGHDT and YNNKEL (reference sequence). V shed 1 base and J shed 4 bases, with 16 bases lying between them. CDR3 region: CASSQVRAGYIYGYTF. The CDR3 DNA reads as TGTGCCAGCAGCCAAGTGAGGGCAGGGTACATCTATGGCTACACCTTC.

V and J are TRBV6-1 and TRBJ2-1; maybe TRBD1 (6 bases). Deletions cut 1 base from V and 8 bases from J, with 21 bases between. There are 17 residues in the CDR3. Germline loops: CDR1 MNHNS, CDR2 SASEGT. CDR3: CASSEEGPGLKGDEQFF. In DNA, the CDR3 is TGTGCCAGCAGTGAAGAAGGCCCAGGGCTAAAGGGGGATGAGCAGTTCTTC.

This clonotype was counted a few times. This chain connects TRBV6-2 or TRBV6-3 to TRBJ1-5; D is perhaps TRBD1 (6 bases). Germline V gene lookup returns CDR1 MNHEY and CDR2 SVGEGT. V dropped 5 bases and J dropped 5 bases, with 13 bases sitting between them. The CDR3 runs to 14 residues. For the CDR3, the DNA is TGTGCCAGCAGTCGCCAGAGGGGGGATCAGCCCCAGCATTTT. Translation: CASSRQRGDQPQHF.

The V and J genes are TRBV15 and TRBJ1-6, with unresolved D. The V end was cut by 5 bases, the J end by 4 bases, with 12 bases between. CDR1 is LNHNV, CDR2 YYDKDF, per germline (reference sequence). The CDR3 consists of 15 residues. The CDR3, as DNA: TGTGCCACCAGCCCCGGGAAAGGGTATAATTCACCCCTCCACTTT. As protein: CATSPGKGYNSPLHF.

This clonotype has a handful of counts. The chain couples TRBV6-5 to TRBJ2-7, with 7 bases identical to TRBD1. The germline CDR1 and CDR2 sequences are MNHEY and SVGAGI. CDR3 length: 15 amino acids. With V trimmed by 3 bases and J by 1 base, 6 bases remained unmatched. The CDR3 region has the DNA TGTGCCAGCAGTTATCAACAGGGGCGTTCCTACGAGCAGTACTTC. As protein: CASSYQQGRSYEQYF.

This clonotype was observed at least ten times. This sequence joins TRBV29-1 and TRBJ1-1; no clear D. Germline V gene data show CDR1 as SQVTM and CDR2 as ANQGSEA. V was clipped by 6 bases and J by 7 bases, with 6 bases between them. The CDR3 spans 9 residues. The CDR3 loop reads CSVEREAFF. The CDR3 DNA follows: TGCAGCGTCGAGCGTGAAGCTTTCTTT. Supplemented by reference TRBV29-1 and TRBJ1-1, the full variable domain reads SAVISQKPSRDICQRGTSLTIQCQVDSQVTMMFWYRQQPGQSLTLIATANQGSEATYESGFVIDKFPISRPNLTFSTLTVSNMSPEDSSIYLCSVEREAFFGQGTRLTVV.

The chain uses TRBV20-1 and TRBJ1-1, with 7 bases matching TRBD1. Looked up from germline, CDR1 is DFQATT and CDR2 is SNEGSKA (reference sequence). V lost 5 bases, J lost 0 bases, and 3 bases stayed unmatched. CDR3 size: 13 residues. CDR3 sequence: CSAGDSLNTEAFF. The DNA of the CDR3 is TGCAGTGCTGGGGACAGCCTGAACACTGAAGCTTTCTTT.

V is TRBV7-2 and J is TRBJ2-5; possibly TRBD1 for D (5 bases). V gave up 5 bases and J gave up 1 base, with 14 bases separating them. Germline V gene sequence: CDR1 SGHTA, CDR2 FQGNSA. CDR3 length: 15 residues. This chain's CDR3 is CASSRQIDSQETQYF. DNA of the CDR3: TGTGCCAGCAGCCGCCAAATTGACAGCCAAGAGACCCAGTACTTC. Together with reference TRBV7-2 and TRBJ2-5, the CDR3 gives the full variable domain: GAGVSQSPSNKVTEKGKDVELRCDPISGHTALYWYRQSLGQGLEFLIYFQGNSAPDKSGLPSDRFSAERTGGSVSTLTIQRTQQEDSAVYLCASSRQIDSQETQYFGPGTRLLVL.

This CDR3 is CSASSLTKDYGYTF. The CDR3 bases are TGCAGTGCCTCATCGTTAACCAAAGACTATGGCTACACCTTC. J is TRBJ1-2 and V is TRBV20-1; D is uncertain. Deletions cut 6 bases from V and 3 bases from J, with 17 bases between. The CDR3 loop spans 14 amino acids. CDR1 and CDR2 from the germline V gene are DFQATT and SNEGSKA (reference sequence).

There are a few counts of this clonotype. The CDR3 DNA reads TGTGCCAGCCCCTCACCGAGGGGCTACACCTTC. Translated: CASPSPRGYTF. V and J are TRBV7-3 and TRBJ1-2, with D unclear. Germline assignment: CDR1 SGHTA and CDR2 FQGTGA. With 8 bases removed from V and 8 bases from J, the gap between germline ends came to 12 bases. The CDR3 contains 11 residues.

The rearrangement joins TRBV15 to TRBJ2-3; the D gene is possibly TRBD1 (5 bases). The CDR3 is 14 amino acids. Deletions cut 3 bases from V and 5 bases from J, with 12 bases between. The V gene's germline CDR1 is LNHNV and CDR2 YYDKDF (reference sequence). The CDR3 nucleotides read TGTGCCACCAGCAGCAGGGTTTCGGGAGATACGCAGTATTTT. Residues: CATSSRVSGDTQYF.

The V and J genes are TRBV5-1 and TRBJ2-7, with 7 bases that match TRBD1. Germline V gene sequence: CDR1 SGHRS, CDR2 YFSETQ. V trimming: 6 bases; J trimming: 0 bases; junction bases outside the gene matches: 12. CDR3 length equals 16 residues. Written as DNA, the CDR3 is TGCGCCAGCACGCCCTTTGGGACAGAGACCTCCTACGAGCAGTACTTC. Protein sequence: CASTPFGTETSYEQYF.

V and J are TRBV24-1 and TRBJ2-1; 8 bases agree with TRBD2. Looked up from germline, CDR1 is KGHDR and CDR2 is SFDVKD. Trimming cost V 0 bases and J 10 bases; bases outside gene matches: 16. The length of the CDR3 is 18 residues. CDR3 nucleotides: TGTGCCACCAGTGATTTGGCGCAGGGGAAGGAAATAGCGGGGGAGCAGTTCTTC. Encoded protein: CATSDLAQGKEIAGEQFF.